This T cell receptor beta chain stems from a study of T-cell memory formation after mild COVID-19. TCRdb ran MiXCR on the 5' RACE reads and lists one entry per CDR3 protein. The data hold roughly 610,000 distinct CDR3 sequences, with 15% to 20% observed a single time. The V and J ends lost 5 bases and 5 bases respectively, with 12 bases between them. Per germline, CDR1 LNHDA and CDR2 SQIVND (reference sequence). This CDR3 is built from 13 residues. This receptor was obtained from an adult woman who had mild COVID-19 (a few samples of this study predate the infection). Cell type and time point are not known. The chain has TRBV19 and TRBJ1-2; D may be TRBD1 (5 bases). Sequencing was done on a sample of PBMCs or a T cell subset sorted from them (not recorded which). The CDR3 is CASSRDWRYGYTF. CDR3 in DNA: TGTGCCAGTAGTCGGGACTGGAGGTATGGCTACACCTTC.